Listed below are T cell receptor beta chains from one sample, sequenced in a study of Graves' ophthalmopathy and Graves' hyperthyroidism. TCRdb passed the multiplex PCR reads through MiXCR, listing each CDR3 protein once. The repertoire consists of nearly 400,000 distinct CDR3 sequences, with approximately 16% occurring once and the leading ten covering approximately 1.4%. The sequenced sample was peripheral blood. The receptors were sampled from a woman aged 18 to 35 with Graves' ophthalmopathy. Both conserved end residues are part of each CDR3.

CDR3: CASSLRQVNTEAFF
V: TRBV12-3/TRBV12-4

CDR3: CASSRQSEQYF
V: TRBV12-3/TRBV12-4

CDR3: CAWTPSTGELFF
V: TRBV30

CDR3: CASSAGHGTREAFF
V: TRBV5-5

CDR3: CASSGLAGDYEQYF
V: TRBV12-3/TRBV12-4

CDR3: CASRNQGIQYF
V: TRBV19

CDR3: CASSEIPGDTQYF
V: TRBV6-1

CDR3: CSARDKGDQPQHF
V: TRBV20-1

CDR3: CASRDRAEDYGYTF
V: TRBV6-1

CDR3: CAISERQVDQPQHF
V: TRBV10-3

CDR3: CAWSGHSQETQYF
V: TRBV30

CDR3: CASSQGQGRFGYTF
V: TRBV28

CDR3: CASSYSISGDSNQPQHF
V: TRBV6-5

CDR3: CSVDGPHGNTEAFF
V: TRBV29-1

CDR3: CSSRTVGETQYF
V: TRBV29-1

CDR3: CASSVGVGQPQHF
V: TRBV10-1

CDR3: CASSFIGTASPYEQYF
V: TRBV7-9

CDR3: CASSYEDQETQYF
V: TRBV6-2/TRBV6-3